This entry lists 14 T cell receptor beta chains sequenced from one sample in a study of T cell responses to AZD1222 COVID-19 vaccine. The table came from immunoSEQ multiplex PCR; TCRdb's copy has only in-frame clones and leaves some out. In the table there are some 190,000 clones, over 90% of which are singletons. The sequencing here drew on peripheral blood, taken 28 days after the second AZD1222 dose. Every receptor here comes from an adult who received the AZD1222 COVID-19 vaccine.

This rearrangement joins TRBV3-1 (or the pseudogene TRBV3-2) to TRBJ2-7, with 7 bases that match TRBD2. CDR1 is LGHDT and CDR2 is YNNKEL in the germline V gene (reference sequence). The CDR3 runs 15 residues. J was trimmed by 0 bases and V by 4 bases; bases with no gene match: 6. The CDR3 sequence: CASSPGLTSSYEQYF. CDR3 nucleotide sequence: TGTGCCAGCAGCCCGGGACTAACTAGCTCCTACGAGCAGTACTTC.

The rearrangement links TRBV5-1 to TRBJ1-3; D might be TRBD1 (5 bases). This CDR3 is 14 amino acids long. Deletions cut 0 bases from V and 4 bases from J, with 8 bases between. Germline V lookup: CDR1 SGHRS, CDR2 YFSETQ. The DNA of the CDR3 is TGCGCCAGCAGCTTGGGGGGCCACGGAAACACCATATATTTT. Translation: CASSLGGHGNTIYF.

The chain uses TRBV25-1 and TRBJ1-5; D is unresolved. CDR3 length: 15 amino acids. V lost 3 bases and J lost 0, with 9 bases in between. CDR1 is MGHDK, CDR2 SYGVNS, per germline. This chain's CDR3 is CASSESGNSNQPQHF. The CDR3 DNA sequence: TGTGCCAGCAGTGAGAGCGGAAATAGCAATCAGCCCCAGCATTTT.

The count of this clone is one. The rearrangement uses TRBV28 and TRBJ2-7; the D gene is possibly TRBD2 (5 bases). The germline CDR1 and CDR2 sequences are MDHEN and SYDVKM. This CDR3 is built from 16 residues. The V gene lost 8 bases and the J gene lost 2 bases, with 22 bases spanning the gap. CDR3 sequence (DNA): TGTGCCAGCCGCCCCCACGGGGAAAACCAGCCCTACGAGCAGTACTTC. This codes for CASRPHGENQPYEQYF.

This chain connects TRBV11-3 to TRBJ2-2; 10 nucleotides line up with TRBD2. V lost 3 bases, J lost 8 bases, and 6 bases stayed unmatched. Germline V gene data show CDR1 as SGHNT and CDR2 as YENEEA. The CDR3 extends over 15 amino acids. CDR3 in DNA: TGTGCCAGCAGCTTCACCGGGACTAGCGATGGGGAGCTGTTTTTT. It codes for CASSFTGTSDGELFF.

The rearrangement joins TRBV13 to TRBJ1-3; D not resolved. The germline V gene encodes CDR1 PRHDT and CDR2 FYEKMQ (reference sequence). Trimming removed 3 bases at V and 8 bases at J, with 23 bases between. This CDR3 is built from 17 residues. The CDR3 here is CASSFHPPGRRKDTIYF. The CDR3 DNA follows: TGTGCCAGCAGCTTTCACCCACCCGGGAGGAGAAAGGACACCATATATTTT.

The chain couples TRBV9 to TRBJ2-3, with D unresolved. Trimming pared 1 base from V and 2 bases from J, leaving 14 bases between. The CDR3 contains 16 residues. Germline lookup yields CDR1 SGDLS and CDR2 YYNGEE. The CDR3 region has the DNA TGTGCCAGCAGCGTATTAGCAGGTTCATACACAGATACGCAGTATTTT. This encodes CASSVLAGSYTDTQYF. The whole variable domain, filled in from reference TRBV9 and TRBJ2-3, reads DSGVTQTPKHLITATGQRVTLRCSPRSGDLSVYWYQQSLDQGLQFLIQYYNGEERAKGNILERFSAQQFPDLHSELNLSSLELGDSALYFCASSVLAGSYTDTQYFGPGTRLTVL.

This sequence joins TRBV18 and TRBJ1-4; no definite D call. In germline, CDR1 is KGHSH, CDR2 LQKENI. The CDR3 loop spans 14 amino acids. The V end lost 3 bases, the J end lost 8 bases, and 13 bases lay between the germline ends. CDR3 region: CASSPTGRREKLFF. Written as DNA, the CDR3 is TGTGCCAGCTCACCCACGGGGAGGCGGGAAAAACTGTTTTTT.

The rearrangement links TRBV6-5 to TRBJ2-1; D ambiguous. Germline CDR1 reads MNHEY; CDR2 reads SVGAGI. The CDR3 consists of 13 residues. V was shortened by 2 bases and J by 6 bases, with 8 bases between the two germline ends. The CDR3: CASSYPPFNEQFF. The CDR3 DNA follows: TGTGCCAGCAGTTACCCTCCATTCAATGAGCAGTTCTTC.

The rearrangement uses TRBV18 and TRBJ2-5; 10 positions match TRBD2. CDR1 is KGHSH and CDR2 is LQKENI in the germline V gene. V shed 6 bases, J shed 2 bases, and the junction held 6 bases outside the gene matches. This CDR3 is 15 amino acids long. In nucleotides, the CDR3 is TGTGCCAGCTCGCCTCTAGCGGGGGTACAAGAGACCCAGTACTTC. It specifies CASSPLAGVQETQYF.

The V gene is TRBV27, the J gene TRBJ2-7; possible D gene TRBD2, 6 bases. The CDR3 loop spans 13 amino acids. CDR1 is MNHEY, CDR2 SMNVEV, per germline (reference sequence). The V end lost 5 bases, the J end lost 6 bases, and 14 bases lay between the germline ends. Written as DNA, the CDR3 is TGTGCCAGCAGTCTCCGGGACTTTACCGAGCAGTACTTC. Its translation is CASSLRDFTEQYF.

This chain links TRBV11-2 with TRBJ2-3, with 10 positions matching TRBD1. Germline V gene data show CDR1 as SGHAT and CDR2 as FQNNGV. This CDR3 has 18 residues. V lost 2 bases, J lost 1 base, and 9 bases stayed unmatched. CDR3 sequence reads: CASSLRGSGTGGTDTQYF. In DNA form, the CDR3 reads TGTGCCAGCAGCTTAAGAGGGTCCGGGACAGGGGGCACAGATACGCAGTATTTT.

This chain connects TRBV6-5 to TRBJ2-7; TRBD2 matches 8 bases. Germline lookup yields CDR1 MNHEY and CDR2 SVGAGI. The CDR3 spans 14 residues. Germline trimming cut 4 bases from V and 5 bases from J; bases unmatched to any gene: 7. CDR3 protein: CASSSLAGTHEQYF. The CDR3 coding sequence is TGTGCCAGCAGTTCGCTAGCGGGTACTCACGAGCAGTACTTC.

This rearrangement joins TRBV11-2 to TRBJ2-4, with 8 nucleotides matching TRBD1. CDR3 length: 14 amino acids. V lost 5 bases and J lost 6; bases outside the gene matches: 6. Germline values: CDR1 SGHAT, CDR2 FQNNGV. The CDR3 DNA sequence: TGTGCCAGCAGCACCCCCAGGGGGCGAAACATTCAGTACTTC. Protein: CASSTPRGRNIQYF.